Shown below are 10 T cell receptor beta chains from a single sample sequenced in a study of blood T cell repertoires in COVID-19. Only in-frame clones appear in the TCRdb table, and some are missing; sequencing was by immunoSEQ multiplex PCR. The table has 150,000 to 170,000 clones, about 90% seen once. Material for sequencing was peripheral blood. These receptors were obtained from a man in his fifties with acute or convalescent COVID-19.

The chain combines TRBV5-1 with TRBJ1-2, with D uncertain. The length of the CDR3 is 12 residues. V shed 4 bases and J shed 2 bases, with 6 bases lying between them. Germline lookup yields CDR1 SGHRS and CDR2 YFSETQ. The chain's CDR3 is CASSAQNYGYTF. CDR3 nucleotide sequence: TGCGCCAGCAGCGCTCAGAACTATGGCTACACCTTC.

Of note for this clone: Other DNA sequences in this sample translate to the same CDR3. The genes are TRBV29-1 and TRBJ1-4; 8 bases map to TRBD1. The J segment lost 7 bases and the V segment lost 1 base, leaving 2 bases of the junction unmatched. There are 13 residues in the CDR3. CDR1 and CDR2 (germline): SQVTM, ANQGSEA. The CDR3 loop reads CSVEGTGSEKLFF. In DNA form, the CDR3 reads TGCAGCGTTGAAGGGACAGGGTCTGAAAAACTGTTTTTT.

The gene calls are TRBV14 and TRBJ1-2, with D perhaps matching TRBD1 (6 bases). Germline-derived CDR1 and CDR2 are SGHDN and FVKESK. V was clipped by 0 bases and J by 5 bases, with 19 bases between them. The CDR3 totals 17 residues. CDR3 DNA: TGTGCCAGCAGCCAAGATAGAGGAGGCAGGGGCGATTATGGCTACACCTTC. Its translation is CASSQDRGGRGDYGYTF. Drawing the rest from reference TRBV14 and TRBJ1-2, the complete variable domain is EAGVTQFPSHSVIEKGQTVTLRCDPISGHDNLYWYRRVMGKEIKFLLHFVKESKQDESGMPNNRFLAERTGGTYSTLKVQPAELEDSGVYFCASSQDRGGRGDYGYTFGSGTRLTVV.

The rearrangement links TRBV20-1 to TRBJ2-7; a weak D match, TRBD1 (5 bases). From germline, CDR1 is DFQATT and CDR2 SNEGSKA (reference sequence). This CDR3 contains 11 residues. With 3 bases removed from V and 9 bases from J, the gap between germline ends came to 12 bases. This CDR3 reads CSASPWGAQYF. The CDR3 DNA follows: TGCAGTGCTAGCCCCTGGGGCGCGCAGTACTTC.

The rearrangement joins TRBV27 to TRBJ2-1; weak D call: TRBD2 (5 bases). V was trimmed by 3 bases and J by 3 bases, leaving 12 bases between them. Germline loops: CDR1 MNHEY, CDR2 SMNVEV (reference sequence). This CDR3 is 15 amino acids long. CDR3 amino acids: CASSFLEGLYNEQFF. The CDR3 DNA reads TGTGCCAGCAGTTTTCTAGAGGGCCTCTACAATGAGCAGTTCTTC.

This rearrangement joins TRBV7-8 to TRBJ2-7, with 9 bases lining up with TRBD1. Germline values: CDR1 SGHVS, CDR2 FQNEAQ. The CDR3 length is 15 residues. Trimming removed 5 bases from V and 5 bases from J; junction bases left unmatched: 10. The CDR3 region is CASSPRDRALHEQYF. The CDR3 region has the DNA TGTGCCAGCAGCCCTAGGGACAGGGCTTTACACGAGCAGTACTTC.

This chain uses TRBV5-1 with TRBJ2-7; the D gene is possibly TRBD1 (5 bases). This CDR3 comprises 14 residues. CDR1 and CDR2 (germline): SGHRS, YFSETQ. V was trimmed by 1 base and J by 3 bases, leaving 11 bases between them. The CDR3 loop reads CASSLSQGDYEQYF. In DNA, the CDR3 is TGCGCCAGCAGCTTGAGTCAGGGTGACTACGAGCAGTACTTC.

The CDR3 region is CATDEENTIYF. As DNA, the CDR3 is TGTGCCACCGACGAGGAAAACACCATATATTTT. The chain recombines TRBV7-9 with TRBJ1-3; D is unclear. CDR1 is SEHNR, CDR2 FQNEAQ, per germline (reference sequence). V shed 10 bases and J shed 6 bases, with 10 bases lying between them. The CDR3 is made up of 11 amino acids.

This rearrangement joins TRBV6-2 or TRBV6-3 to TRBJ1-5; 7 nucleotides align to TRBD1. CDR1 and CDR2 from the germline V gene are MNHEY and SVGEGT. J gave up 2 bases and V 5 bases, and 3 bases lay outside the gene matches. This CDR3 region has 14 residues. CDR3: CASSNRGGNQPQHF. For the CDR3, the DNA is TGTGCCAGCAGTAACAGGGGAGGCAATCAGCCCCAGCATTTT.

CDR3 protein: CASRSDLGFGSPLHF. The CDR3 bases are TGCGCCAGCAGGTCCGACTTGGGTTTCGGTTCACCCCTCCACTTT. The rearrangement uses TRBV5-1 and TRBJ1-6, with D unresolved. The CDR3 is 15 amino acids. Trimming shortened V by 5 bases and J by 9 bases, and 18 bases separated the two germline ends. Germline assignment: CDR1 SGHRS and CDR2 YFSETQ.